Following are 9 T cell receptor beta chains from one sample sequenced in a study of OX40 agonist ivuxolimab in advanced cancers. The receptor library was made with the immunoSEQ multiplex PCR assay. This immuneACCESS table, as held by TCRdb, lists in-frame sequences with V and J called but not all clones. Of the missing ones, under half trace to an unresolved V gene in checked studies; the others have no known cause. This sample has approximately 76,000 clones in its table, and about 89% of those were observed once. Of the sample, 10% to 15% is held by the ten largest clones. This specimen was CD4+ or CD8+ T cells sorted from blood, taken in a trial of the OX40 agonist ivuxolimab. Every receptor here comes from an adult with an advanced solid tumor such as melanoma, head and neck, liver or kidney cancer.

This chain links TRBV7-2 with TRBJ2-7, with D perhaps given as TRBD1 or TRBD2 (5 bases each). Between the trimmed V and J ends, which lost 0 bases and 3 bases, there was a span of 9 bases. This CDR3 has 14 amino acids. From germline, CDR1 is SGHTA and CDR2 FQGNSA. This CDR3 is CASSLAGVGYEQYF. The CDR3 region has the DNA TGTGCCAGCAGCTTAGCGGGGGTGGGCTACGAGCAGTACTTC.

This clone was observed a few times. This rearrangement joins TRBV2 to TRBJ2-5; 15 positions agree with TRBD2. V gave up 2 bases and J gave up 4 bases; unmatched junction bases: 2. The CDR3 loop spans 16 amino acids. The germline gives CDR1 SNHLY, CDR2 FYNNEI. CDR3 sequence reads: CASSEQGLAGGETQYF. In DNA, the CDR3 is TGTGCCAGCAGTGAACAGGGACTAGCGGGAGGAGAGACCCAGTACTTC.

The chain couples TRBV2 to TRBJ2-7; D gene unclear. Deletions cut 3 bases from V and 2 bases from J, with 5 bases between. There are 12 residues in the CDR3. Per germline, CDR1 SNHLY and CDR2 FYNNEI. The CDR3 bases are TGTGCCAGCAGTGACTTGGCCTACGAGCAGTACTTC. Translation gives CASSDLAYEQYF.

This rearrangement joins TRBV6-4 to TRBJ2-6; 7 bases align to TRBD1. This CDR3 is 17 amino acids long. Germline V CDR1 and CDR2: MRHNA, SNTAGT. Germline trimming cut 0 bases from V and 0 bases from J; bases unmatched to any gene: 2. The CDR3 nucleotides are TGTGCCAGCAGTGACTCTGCAGGGGGCTCTGGGGCCAACGTCCTGACTTTC. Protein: CASSDSAGGSGANVLTF.

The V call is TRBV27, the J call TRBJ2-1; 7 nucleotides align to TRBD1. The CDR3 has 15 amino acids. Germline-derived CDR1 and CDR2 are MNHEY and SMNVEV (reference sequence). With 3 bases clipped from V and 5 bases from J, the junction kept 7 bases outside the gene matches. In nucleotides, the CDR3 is TGTGCCAGCAGTTTGCGCCGGGACAGAAACAATGAGCAGTTCTTC. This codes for CASSLRRDRNNEQFF.

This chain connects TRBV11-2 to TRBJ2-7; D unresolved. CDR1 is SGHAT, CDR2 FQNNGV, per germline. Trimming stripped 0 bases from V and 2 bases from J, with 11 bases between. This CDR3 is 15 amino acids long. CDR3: CASSLEAALTYEQYF. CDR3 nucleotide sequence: TGTGCCAGCAGCTTAGAGGCAGCCTTAACCTACGAGCAGTACTTC.

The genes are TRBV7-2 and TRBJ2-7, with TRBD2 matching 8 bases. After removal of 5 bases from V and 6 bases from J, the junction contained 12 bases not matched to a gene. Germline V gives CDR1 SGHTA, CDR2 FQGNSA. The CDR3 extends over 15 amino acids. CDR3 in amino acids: CASSPDPGLEAEQYF. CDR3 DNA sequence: TGTGCCAGCAGCCCGGACCCGGGACTAGAAGCCGAGCAGTACTTC.

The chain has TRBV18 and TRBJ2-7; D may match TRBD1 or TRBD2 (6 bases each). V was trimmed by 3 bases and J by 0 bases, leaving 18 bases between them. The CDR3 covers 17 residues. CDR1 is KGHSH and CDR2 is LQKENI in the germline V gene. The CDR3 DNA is TGTGCCAGCTCACCCACTAGCCGGGACACCGCCTCCTACGAGCAGTACTTC. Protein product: CASSPTSRDTASYEQYF.

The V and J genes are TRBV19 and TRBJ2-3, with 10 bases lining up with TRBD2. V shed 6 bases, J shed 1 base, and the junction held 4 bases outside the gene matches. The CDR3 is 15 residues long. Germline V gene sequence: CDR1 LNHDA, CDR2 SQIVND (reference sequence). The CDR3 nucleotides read TGTGCCAGTAGATCCGGGACTAGCGGCACAGATACGCAGTATTTT. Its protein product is CASRSGTSGTDTQYF.